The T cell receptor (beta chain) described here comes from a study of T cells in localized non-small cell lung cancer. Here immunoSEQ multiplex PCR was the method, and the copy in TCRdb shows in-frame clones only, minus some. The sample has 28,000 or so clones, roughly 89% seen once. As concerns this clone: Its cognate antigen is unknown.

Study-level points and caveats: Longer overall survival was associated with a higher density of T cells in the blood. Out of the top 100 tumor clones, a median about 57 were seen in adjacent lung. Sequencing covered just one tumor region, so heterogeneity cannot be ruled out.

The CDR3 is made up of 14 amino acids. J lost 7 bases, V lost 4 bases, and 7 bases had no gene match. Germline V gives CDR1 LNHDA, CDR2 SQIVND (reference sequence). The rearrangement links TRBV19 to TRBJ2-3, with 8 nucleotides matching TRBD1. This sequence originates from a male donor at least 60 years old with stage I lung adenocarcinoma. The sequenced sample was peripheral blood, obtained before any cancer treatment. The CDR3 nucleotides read TGTGCCAGTAGTAGTGGACAGGGAGTGAATACGCAGTATTTT. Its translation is CASSSGQGVNTQYF.